Shown below are 25 T cell receptor beta chains from a single sample sequenced in a study of cytomegalovirus exposure and HLA in healthy donors. Sequencing used immunoSEQ multiplex PCR; TCRdb keeps in-frame clones, though not all of them. The sample yields approximately 200,000 clones, 85% to 90% seen once. The sample was PBMCs. Source of these receptors: a woman between 18 and 30 years old in good health and CMV-seronegative.

The rearrangement joins TRBV15 to TRBJ2-2; D might be TRBD1 (6 bases). The CDR3 covers 15 residues. With 1 base removed from V and 6 bases from J, the gap between germline ends came to 12 bases. Germline lookup yields CDR1 LNHNV and CDR2 YYDKDF (reference sequence). CDR3 loop: CATSRGQVGSGELFF. CDR3 in DNA: TGTGCCACCAGCAGAGGACAGGTTGGGTCCGGGGAGCTGTTTTTT.

DNA for the CDR3: TGCGCCAGCAGCTTGGGGCCCGTTCTAGCGGGAGCTCCTCACGAGCAGTACTTC. Residues: CASSLGPVLAGAPHEQYF. V gene TRBV5-1 combines with J gene TRBJ2-7; TRBD2 matches at 10 bases. Germline V gene data show CDR1 as SGHRS and CDR2 as YFSETQ. CDR3 length: 18 residues. The V and J ends lost 0 bases and 5 bases, in that order; junction bases with no gene match: 14. The whole variable domain, remainder taken from reference TRBV5-1 and TRBJ2-7, is KAGVTQTPRYLIKTRGQQVTLSCSPISGHRSVSWYQQTPGQGLQFLFEYFSETQRNKGNFPGRFSGRQFSNSRSEMNVSTLELGDSALYLCASSLGPVLAGAPHEQYFGPGTRLTVT.

This clone has only one observation. The rearrangement uses TRBV18 and TRBJ2-7; TRBD1 matches 9 bases. V was clipped by 4 bases and J by 3 bases; unmatched bases: 19. The germline gives CDR1 KGHSH, CDR2 LQKENI. The CDR3 is made up of 19 amino acids. CDR3: CASSLLGTGLSRTDYEQYF. Written as DNA, the CDR3 is TGTGCCAGCTCACTACTCGGGACAGGGCTATCCCGGACAGACTACGAGCAGTACTTC.

The V call is TRBV27, the J call TRBJ2-7; D may be TRBD2 (5 bases). The CDR3 extends over 13 amino acids. The germline V and J ends were trimmed by 0 bases and 7 bases, with 10 bases remaining between them. CDR1 MNHEY and CDR2 SMNVEV come from the germline V gene (reference sequence). The CDR3 region is CASSLSLSGEQYF. The CDR3 DNA reads TGTGCCAGCAGTTTATCCCTCTCGGGAGAGCAGTACTTC.

The chain links TRBV6-1 to TRBJ2-1, with 8 positions matching TRBD1. CDR1 is MNHNS and CDR2 is SASEGT in the germline V gene. Trimming removed 0 bases from V and 14 bases from J; junction bases left unmatched: 12. This CDR3 is built from 15 residues. The CDR3 sequence is CASSEAGQVTVRKFF. The CDR3 DNA reads as TGTGCCAGCAGTGAAGCGGGACAGGTGACCGTACGTAAGTTCTTC.

This clone was observed a handful of times. The CDR3: CASSLKLHYAEQYF. CDR3 sequence (DNA): TGTGCCAGCAGTTTGAAGCTCCACTACGCCGAGCAGTACTTC. The chain uses TRBV28 and TRBJ2-7; no clear D gene. Germline values: CDR1 MDHEN, CDR2 SYDVKM. The V end lost 3 bases, the J end lost 6 bases, and 15 bases lay between the germline ends. The CDR3 covers 14 residues.

In this sample, this clone turned up once. V gene TRBV7-8 combines with J gene TRBJ2-7, with D maybe TRBD2 (5 bases). CDR1 is SGHVS and CDR2 is FQNEAQ in the germline V gene. The CDR3 extends over 14 amino acids. The V end was cut by 5 bases, the J end by 0 bases, with 11 bases between. CDR3 loop: CASSLELDSYEQYF. The CDR3 nucleotides read TGTGCCAGCAGCCTAGAACTAGACTCCTACGAGCAGTACTTC.

The chain recombines TRBV6-6 with TRBJ2-5; 13 nucleotides match TRBD2. V shed 2 bases and J 2 bases; nucleotides not matched to a gene: 2. The germline V gene has CDR1 MNHNY and CDR2 SVGAGI (reference sequence). This CDR3 is 16 amino acids long. CDR3 DNA sequence: TGTGCCAGCAGTTACGGGGGACTAGCGGGGCAAGAGACCCAGTACTTC. Translated: CASSYGGLAGQETQYF.

This chain joins TRBV5-1 and TRBJ1-4, with 7 bases identical to TRBD1. CDR1 is SGHRS and CDR2 is YFSETQ in the germline V gene. J lost 0 bases, V lost 2 bases, and 4 bases had no gene match. The CDR3 sequence is 16 residues long. The CDR3 reads CASSFGTAATNEKLFF. CDR3 sequence (DNA): TGCGCCAGCAGCTTTGGGACAGCGGCAACTAATGAAAAACTGTTTTTT.

A remark on this clone: One end of the junction fails to match germline, which may point to a read error. V usage is TRBV13 and J usage is TRBJ1-1; 9 bases line up with TRBD1. CDR1 and CDR2 (germline): PRHDT, FYEKMQ (reference sequence). This CDR3 is built from 13 residues. CDR3 nucleotide sequence: TGTGCCAGCAGCATAGGGACAGGGAAAGGGGCTTTCTTT. This codes for CASSIGTGKGAFF.

V and J are TRBV5-1 and TRBJ2-4; 8 positions agree with TRBD1. V was pared by 4 bases and J by 5 bases, with 8 bases of the junction left unmatched. The germline CDR1 and CDR2 sequences are SGHRS and YFSETQ. The CDR3 has 15 amino acids. CDR3 sequence: CASSPGDRFENIQYF. The CDR3 DNA is TGCGCCAGCAGCCCCGGGGACAGGTTTGAAAACATTCAGTACTTC.

There are a few counts of this clone. The rearrangement uses TRBV27 and TRBJ1-2, with D possibly matching TRBD1 (6 bases). Germline loops: CDR1 MNHEY, CDR2 SMNVEV (reference sequence). Trimming took 0 bases from V and 8 from J, leaving 16 bases between them. CDR3 length equals 15 residues. The CDR3 nucleotides are TGTGCCAGCAGTTTATCGCCACAGGGCTGGGGGGGCTACACCTTC. Amino acids: CASSLSPQGWGGYTF.

The V and J genes are TRBV2 and TRBJ2-2; TRBD1 is a possible D gene (6 bases). This CDR3 spans 17 amino acids. Trimming shortened V by 6 bases and J by 2 bases, and 19 bases separated the two germline ends. Germline CDR1 and CDR2: SNHLY and FYNNEI. CDR3 sequence (DNA): TGTGCCAGCAGGGTTTTCTCGAACAGGGCAAACACCGGGGAGCTGTTTTTT. It is translated as CASRVFSNRANTGELFF. The full variable domain, completed using reference TRBV2 and TRBJ2-2, is EPEVTQTPSHQVTQMGQEVILRCVPISNHLYFYWYRQILGQKVEFLVSFYNNEISEKSEIFDDQFSVERPDGSNFTLKIRSTKLEDSAMYFCASRVFSNRANTGELFFGEGSRLTVL.

V and J are TRBV27 and TRBJ1-2; 7 bases map to TRBD1. From germline, CDR1 is MNHEY and CDR2 SMNVEV (reference sequence). This CDR3 spans 14 amino acids. Losses at the gene ends were 2 bases for V and 7 bases for J; bases not matched to a gene: 7. The CDR3 DNA sequence: TGTGCCAGCAGTTTAGCCCTGACAGGGAGTGGCTACACCTTC. Encoded protein: CASSLALTGSGYTF.

J is TRBJ2-1 and V is TRBV28, with TRBD2 identical over 9 bases. The CDR3 covers 17 residues. From germline, CDR1 is MDHEN and CDR2 SYDVKM. Trimming cost V 2 bases and J 9 bases; bases outside gene matches: 14. The CDR3 DNA follows: TGTGCCAGCAGTTTAAGATCCCTAGGCGGGAGGGCCACTGAGCAGTTCTTC. Amino acids: CASSLRSLGGRATEQFF.

This sequence joins TRBV27 and TRBJ1-1; TRBD1 is a possible D gene (6 bases). Germline CDR1 reads MNHEY; CDR2 reads SMNVEV (reference sequence). Trimming pared 5 bases from V and 1 base from J, leaving 20 bases between. The CDR3 spans 17 residues. CDR3 sequence reads: CASSPTHSLDRNTEAFF. Written as DNA, the CDR3 is TGTGCCAGCAGTCCCACCCACTCTCTGGACAGGAACACTGAAGCTTTCTTT.

This chain connects TRBV27 to TRBJ2-1; D is perhaps TRBD2 (11 bases). Germline CDR1 reads MNHEY; CDR2 reads SMNVEV (reference sequence). The CDR3 contains 22 residues. Trimming stripped 6 bases from V and 0 bases from J, with 33 bases between. CDR3 bases: TGTGCCAGCAGCCGGGACAGGGGTTCACTAGCGGGAGCCCGGAGCTCCTACAATGAGCAGTTCTTC. Its protein is CASSRDRGSLAGARSSYNEQFF.

The V gene is TRBV11-2, the J gene TRBJ2-1, with 13 nucleotides matching TRBD2. The CDR3 spans 16 residues. Germline CDR1 and CDR2: SGHAT and FQNNGV. V was clipped by 4 bases and J by 8 bases; unmatched bases: 8. CDR3 nucleotides: TGTGCCAGCAGCTCCCTCCGGACTAGCGGGAGCGATGAGCAGTTCTTC. Translating it yields CASSSLRTSGSDEQFF.

CDR3 sequence (DNA): TGTGCCAGTAGTATAGCGGGACAGCTATACTCCTACGAGCAGTACTTC. The encoded protein is CASSIAGQLYSYEQYF. The chain combines TRBV19 with TRBJ2-7; 7 positions agree with TRBD1. There are 16 residues in the CDR3. V trimming: 1 base; J trimming: 0 bases; junction bases outside the gene matches: 6. CDR1 is LNHDA, CDR2 SQIVND, per germline (reference sequence). The full variable domain, its missing parts supplied by reference TRBV19 and TRBJ2-7, is DGGITQSPKYLFRKEGQNVTLSCEQNLNHDAMYWYRQDPGQGLRLIYYSQIVNDFQKGDIAEGYSVSREKKESFPLTVTSAQKNPTAFYLCASSIAGQLYSYEQYFGPGTRLTVT.

This clone was counted a few times. The chain employs TRBV12-1 and TRBJ2-7; no DNA check was done on the table's D call, TRBD2. TRBV12-1 is assigned pseudogene status. This CDR3 is built from 17 residues. CDR3 loop: CASTEWTSGSCFDEQYF. In nucleotides, the CDR3 is TGTGCCAGCACCGAATGGACTAGCGGGAGTTGCTTCGACGAGCAGTACTTC.

The J gene is TRBJ2-7, the V gene TRBV18; TRBD1 matches 7 bases. The germline V gene has CDR1 KGHSH and CDR2 LQKENI. J was trimmed by 2 bases and V by 3 bases; bases with no gene match: 4. This CDR3 spans 14 amino acids. CDR3 loop: CASSPGQTTYEQYF. The CDR3 coding sequence is TGTGCCAGCTCACCGGGACAGACGACCTACGAGCAGTACTTC.

This rearrangement joins TRBV5-1 to TRBJ2-6; D is perhaps TRBD1 (6 bases). Germline CDR1 reads SGHRS; CDR2 reads YFSETQ. Trimming shortened V by 3 bases and J by 1 base, and 11 bases separated the two germline ends. The CDR3 length is 16 residues. CDR3 residues: CASSSNRASGANVLTF. The CDR3 DNA sequence: TGCGCCAGCAGCTCCAACAGGGCGTCTGGGGCCAACGTCCTGACTTTC. Using reference TRBV5-1 and TRBJ2-6 for the parts outside the CDR3, the full variable domain is KAGVTQTPRYLIKTRGQQVTLSCSPISGHRSVSWYQQTPGQGLQFLFEYFSETQRNKGNFPGRFSGRQFSNSRSEMNVSTLELGDSALYLCASSSNRASGANVLTFGAGSRLTVL.

The V and J genes are TRBV5-1 and TRBJ2-1, with D possibly matching TRBD1 (6 bases). This CDR3 comprises 15 residues. Trimming removed 2 bases from V and 4 bases from J, with 13 bases in between. Looked up from germline, CDR1 is SGHRS and CDR2 is YFSETQ. In DNA, the CDR3 is TGCGCCAGCAGCTTTTTGGACAGCTCATACAATGAGCAGTTCTTC. Its translation: CASSFLDSSYNEQFF.

The chain employs TRBV4-3 and TRBJ2-2; 9 nucleotides match TRBD1. The germline CDR1 and CDR2 sequences are LGHNA and YSLEER. The V gene end was trimmed by 4 bases and the J gene end by 4 bases; junction bases not matched to a gene: 10. CDR3 length: 17 amino acids. CDR3 loop: CASSLYRGRPGTGELFF. The CDR3 DNA reads TGCGCCAGCAGCCTTTACAGGGGGCGCCCGGGCACCGGGGAGCTGTTTTTT.

CDR3 residues: CATKGQGDEQYF. The DNA for the CDR3 is TGTGCCACAAAGGGACAGGGGGACGAGCAGTACTTC. The V gene is TRBV6-1, the J gene TRBJ2-7; 11 positions match TRBD1. Germline CDR1 MNHNS, CDR2 SASEGT. This CDR3 has 12 amino acids. The J segment lost 5 bases and the V segment lost 10 bases, leaving 4 bases of the junction unmatched.